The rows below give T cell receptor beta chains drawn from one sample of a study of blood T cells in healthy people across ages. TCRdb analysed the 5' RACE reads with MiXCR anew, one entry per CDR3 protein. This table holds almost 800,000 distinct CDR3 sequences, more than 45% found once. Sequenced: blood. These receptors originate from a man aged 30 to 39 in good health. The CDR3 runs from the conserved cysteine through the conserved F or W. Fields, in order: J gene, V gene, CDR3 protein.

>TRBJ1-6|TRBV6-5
CASSPRFGTANSPLHF
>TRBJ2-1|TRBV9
CASSPTSGGVNERFF
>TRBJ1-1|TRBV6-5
CASSYHPMGTEAFF
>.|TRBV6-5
CASRLQGVGETQYF
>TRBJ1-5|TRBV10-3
CAISVTGGGQPQHF
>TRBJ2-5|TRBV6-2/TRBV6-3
CASSPSSETPYNEQYF
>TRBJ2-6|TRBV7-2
CASSPGQGGGANVLTF
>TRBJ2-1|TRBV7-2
CASSSFSEQFF
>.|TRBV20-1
CSASPSGLAYEQYF
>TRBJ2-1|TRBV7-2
CASSLATLRGREQFF
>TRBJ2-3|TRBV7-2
CASTSPLTGLAGTDTQYF
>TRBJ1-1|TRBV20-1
CSAAGGNTEAFF
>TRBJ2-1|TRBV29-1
CSVVVAGSYNEQFF
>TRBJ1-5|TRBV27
CASSLAAVNQPQHF
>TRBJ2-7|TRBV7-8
CASSLGFDHSYEQYF
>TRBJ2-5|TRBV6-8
CASSYLRSGGAKETQYF
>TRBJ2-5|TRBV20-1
CSARVRRNPGGQYF
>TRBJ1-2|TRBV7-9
CASRPIPRLRVDGYTF
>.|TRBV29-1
CSVGFNYEQYF
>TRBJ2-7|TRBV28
CASTAGASGSYEQYF
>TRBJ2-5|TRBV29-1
CSVASSGLRQETQYF
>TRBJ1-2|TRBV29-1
CSGKQIGQGDGYTF
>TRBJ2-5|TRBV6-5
CASSYRRERYF
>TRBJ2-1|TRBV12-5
CASIINLAWGEQFF
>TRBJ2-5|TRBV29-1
CSGGLLKETQYF
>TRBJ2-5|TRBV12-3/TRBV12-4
CASSLAGGQYF
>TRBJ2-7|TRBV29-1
CSVDGLDSYEQYF
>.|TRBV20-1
CSGSREYEQYF
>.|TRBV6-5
CASSSGSGLRLYEQYF
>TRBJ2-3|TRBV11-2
CASTPPGLAGVGGTDTQYF
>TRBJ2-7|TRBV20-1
CSAAGTSDEQYF
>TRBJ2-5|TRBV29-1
CSVENPPGVETQYF
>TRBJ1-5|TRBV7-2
CASSVGTGAPRGQPQHF
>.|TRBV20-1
CSATEEREQYF
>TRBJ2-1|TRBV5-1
CASSYGQDSYNEQFF
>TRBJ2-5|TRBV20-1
CSADLAGVNEQYF
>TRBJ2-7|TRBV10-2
CASTPFLEGPYEQYF
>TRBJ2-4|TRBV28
CASSFGGGVRDIQYF
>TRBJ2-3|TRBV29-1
CSATSSGEDTQYF
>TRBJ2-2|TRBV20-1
CSGTGDNTGELFF
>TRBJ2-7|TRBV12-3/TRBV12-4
CASSHDHEGGKKQYF
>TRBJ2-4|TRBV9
CASSVILIQYF
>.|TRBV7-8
CASSSQRDKRGETQYF
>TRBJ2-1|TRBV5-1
CASSLGLTRANEQFF
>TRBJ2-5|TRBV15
CATSSRDFQETQYF
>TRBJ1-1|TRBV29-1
CSVETGGRVAFF
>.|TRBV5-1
CASSLRGEHEQYF
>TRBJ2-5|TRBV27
CASSLYSGAEQETQYF
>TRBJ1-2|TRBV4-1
CASSQDEATGYTF
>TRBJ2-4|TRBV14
CASSQPAAKNIQYF
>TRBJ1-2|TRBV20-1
CSAREIGVGYGYTF
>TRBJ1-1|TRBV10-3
CAISESAGAGANTEAFF
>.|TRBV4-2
CASSQANPGQGSYEQYF
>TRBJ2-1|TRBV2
CASTGLADYKEQFF
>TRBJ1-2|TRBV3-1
CASSQVGSGAYGYTF
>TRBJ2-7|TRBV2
CASSGTGPVEQYF
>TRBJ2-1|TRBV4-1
CASSQAYFSNEQFF